Described below is a single TCR beta chain sequence and its context. Its antigen remains unknown. A much bigger clone sits one base away, suggesting this may be a read error. The data derive from a study of breast tumors, draining lymph nodes, adjacent tissues. Study results and caveats: That most tumor T cells come from lymph nodes remained unproven. Tumor repertoires ranked between lymph nodes and nontumor tissue in diversity, with V and J gene preferences. Luminal-like breast cancer showed significantly higher tumor–nontumor repertoire similarity than basal-like. Findings are consistent with lymph node origin and intratumoral expansion of most tumor T cells.

The CDR3 totals 12 residues. The lymph nodes were axillary draining lymph nodes from breast cancer patients. Via MiXCR, TCRdb re-called the multiplex PCR reads, giving one row per CDR3 protein. Of approximately 130,000 distinct CDR3 sequences in the sample, about 20% were seen once. The origin of this receptor is a female donor with breast cancer. Some clones in this sample may be carry-over from other donors' samples. The chain employs TRBV12-3 or TRBV12-4 and TRBJ1-5; D unclear. Sample: axillary lymph node tissue. CDR3 DNA: TGTGCCAGCGGTTTTGGGCCTCAGCCCCAGCATTTT. It yields the protein CASGFGPQPQHF.